A single sample gave rise to the 25 T cell receptor beta chains below, sequenced in a study of graft-versus-host responses after intestinal transplantation (dated by TCRdb to the early 2020s). The sample's time point label, decoded: cells obtained before transplantation from donor or recipient. To prepare the library, the immunoSEQ multiplex PCR assay was applied. Not all clones reach the TCRdb copy of this immuneACCESS table, which keeps in-frame sequences only. Checked studies attribute under half of the gap to unresolved V genes and leave the rest unexplained. The sample includes about 5,000 clones, with under 35% observed a single time. The biggest ten clones account for roughly 5.3% of the sample. The specimen was alloreactive CD4+ T cells from a mixed lymphocyte reaction culture, collected before transplantation. The cell subset or site label corresponds to: CFSE-low proliferating T cells sorted from roughly six-day pre-transplant mixed lymphocyte reaction (GvH or HvG direction). The receptors come from a human patient who was an organ donor for intestinal transplantation.

This sequence joins TRBV8-2 and TRBJ2-6; TRBD2 is the table's D call, not checked against the DNA. TRBV8-2 is a documented pseudogene. The CDR3 sequence is 17 residues long. In DNA form, the CDR3 reads TGTGGCAGCTGTACGAGGATAACACAAAGCCGGGCCAACGTCCTGACTTTC. This translates into CGSCTRITQSRANVLTF.

V usage is TRBV7-9 and J usage is TRBJ2-3; 14 nucleotides line up with TRBD2. The CDR3 has 17 amino acids. The germline V gene has CDR1 SEHNR and CDR2 FQNEAQ (reference sequence). With V trimmed by 5 bases and J by 4 bases, 8 bases remained unmatched. The CDR3 region is CASSPPRLAGGPDTQYF. DNA of the CDR3: TGTGCCAGCAGCCCACCGAGACTAGCGGGGGGGCCAGATACGCAGTATTTT. The full variable domain, in which reference TRBV7-9 and TRBJ2-3 provide the parts outside the CDR3, is DTGVSQNPRHKITKRGQNVTFRCDPISEHNRLYWYRQTLGQGPEFLTYFQNEAQLEKSRLLSDRFSAERPKGSFSTLEIQRTEQGDSAMYLCASSPPRLAGGPDTQYFGPGTRLTVL.

The chain combines TRBV6-5 with TRBJ1-5, with 9 bases matching TRBD1. Trimming at V came to 5 bases and at J to 15 bases, leaving 11 bases not matched to a gene. Germline loops: CDR1 MNHEY, CDR2 SVGAGI. CDR3 length: 13 amino acids. The CDR3: CASSHPGTGYVHF. CDR3 nucleotide sequence: TGTGCCAGCAGTCATCCCGGGACAGGGTACGTGCATTTT.

The V call is TRBV7-2, the J call TRBJ2-3; 12 nucleotides line up with TRBD2. The V gene end was trimmed by 3 bases and the J gene end by 3 bases; junction bases not matched to a gene: 4. Germline assignment: CDR1 SGHTA and CDR2 FQGNSA. The CDR3 has 16 amino acids. CDR3 DNA: TGTGCCAGCAGCTTGGCGCTAGCGGGAGGGACAGATACGCAGTATTTT. Encoded protein: CASSLALAGGTDTQYF. Full variable domain (outside the CDR3, taken from reference TRBV7-2 and TRBJ2-3): GAGVSQSPSNKVTEKGKDVELRCDPISGHTALYWYRQSLGQGLEFLIYFQGNSAPDKSGLPSDRFSAERTGGSVSTLTIQRTQQEDSAVYLCASSLALAGGTDTQYFGPGTRLTVL.

This clone was detected only a few times. The chain recombines TRBV10-3 with TRBJ2-1, with 10 bases lining up with TRBD1. The germline CDR1 and CDR2 sequences are ENHRY and SYGVKD. J lost 3 bases, V lost 4 bases, and 0 bases had no gene match. This CDR3 region has 14 residues. CDR3 residues: CAISGTGGYNEQFF. DNA of the CDR3: TGTGCCATCAGTGGGACAGGGGGCTACAATGAGCAGTTCTTC.

The V gene is TRBV18, the J gene TRBJ2-3; D not resolved. The CDR3 covers 13 residues. CDR1 and CDR2 (germline): KGHSH, LQKENI. V was pared by 5 bases and J by 0 bases, with 6 bases between. The CDR3 DNA sequence: TGTGCCAGCTCATCGACTAGCACAGATACGCAGTATTTT. Residues: CASSSTSTDTQYF.

This clone showed up just a few times. This chain connects TRBV9 to TRBJ1-2; D remains unclear. The CDR3 sequence is 12 residues long. CDR1 and CDR2 (germline): SGDLS, YYNGEE. The V gene lost 0 bases and the J gene lost 3 bases, with 3 bases spanning the gap. The CDR3 sequence is CASSVGHYGYTF. DNA for the CDR3: TGTGCCAGCAGCGTAGGACACTATGGCTACACCTTC.

This clone was picked up a small number of times. The rearrangement uses TRBV29-1 and TRBJ2-7; D gene ambiguous. V gave up 4 bases and J gave up 2 bases, with 3 bases separating them. Looked up from germline, CDR1 is SQVTM and CDR2 is ANQGSEA. This CDR3 is built from 10 residues. The CDR3 loop is CSVGTYEQYF. CDR3 sequence (DNA): TGCAGCGTTGGTACCTACGAGCAGTACTTC.

With respect to this clone: The same CDR3 arises from other DNA sequences in this sample as well. The chain links TRBV7-8 to TRBJ1-5, with D tentatively TRBD1 (5 bases). Germline assignment: CDR1 SGHVS and CDR2 FQNEAQ. Trimming pared 4 bases from V and 0 bases from J, leaving 19 bases between. The CDR3 totals 18 residues. The CDR3 here is CASSSYSRGVYSNQPQHF. CDR3 nucleotide sequence: TGTGCCAGCAGCTCGTACTCTCGGGGGGTATATAGCAATCAGCCCCAGCATTTT.

This clone appeared a few times. This sequence joins TRBV27 and TRBJ2-7; 9 bases fit TRBD1. This CDR3 has 13 residues. Germline V lookup: CDR1 MNHEY, CDR2 SMNVEV (reference sequence). The junction had 4 bases not matched to a gene; V was cut back by 4 bases and J by 6 bases. The CDR3 DNA is TGTGCCAGCAGTTCCGGGACAGGGACCGAGCAGTACTTC. It codes for CASSSGTGTEQYF.

The V gene is TRBV5-1, the J gene TRBJ2-5; 11 positions agree with TRBD2. Germline V lookup: CDR1 SGHRS, CDR2 YFSETQ. This CDR3 has 17 amino acids. Germline trimming cut 6 bases from V and 2 bases from J; bases unmatched to any gene: 12. The chain's CDR3 is CASKLLLGTSGQETQYF. Here the CDR3 DNA reads TGCGCCAGCAAACTCCTACTAGGGACTAGCGGACAAGAGACCCAGTACTTC.

By frequency in the sample, this clone is medium-sized. The V call is TRBV2, the J call TRBJ2-3; D is unresolved. The CDR3 runs to 12 residues. V was shortened by 2 bases and J by 5 bases, with 5 bases between the two germline ends. The germline V gene encodes CDR1 SNHLY and CDR2 FYNNEI. CDR3 amino acids: CASSESQDTQYF. The CDR3 DNA reads as TGTGCCAGCAGTGAATCCCAAGATACGCAGTATTTT.

V usage is TRBV7-2 and J usage is TRBJ2-2; the match to TRBD1 covers 7 bases. V was pared by 4 bases and J by 3 bases, with 8 bases of the junction left unmatched. Germline V gene data show CDR1 as SGHTA and CDR2 as FQGNSA. The CDR3 has 16 residues. This CDR3 reads CASSSRGRVYTGELFF. As DNA, the CDR3 is TGTGCCAGCAGCTCAAGGGGGCGGGTTTACACCGGGGAGCTGTTTTTT. Variable domain in full (rest from reference TRBV7-2 and TRBJ2-2): GAGVSQSPSNKVTEKGKDVELRCDPISGHTALYWYRQSLGQGLEFLIYFQGNSAPDKSGLPSDRFSAERTGGSVSTLTIQRTQQEDSAVYLCASSSRGRVYTGELFFGEGSRLTVL.

A remark on this clone: This clone may be a read error of a much larger clone one base away. Other DNA sequences in the same sample also yield this CDR3. V usage is TRBV6-5 and J usage is TRBJ2-7; 7 bases agree with TRBD2. Germline V gene sequence: CDR1 MNHEY, CDR2 SVGAGI. This CDR3 has 13 amino acids. After removal of 6 bases from V and 3 bases from J, the junction contained 5 bases not matched to a gene. The CDR3 spells CASRQTGGYEQYF. For the CDR3, the DNA is TGTGCCAGCAGACAGACGGGGGGCTACGAGCAGTACTTC.

The V gene is TRBV7-6, the J gene TRBJ1-2, with 8 positions matching TRBD1. The V and J ends lost 3 bases and 5 bases, in that order; junction bases with no gene match: 8. The CDR3 length is 15 residues. Germline V gene lookup returns CDR1 SGHVS and CDR2 FNYEAQ. In DNA form, the CDR3 reads TGTGCCAGCAGCTTCGACAGGGGCCCGACGTATGGCTACACCTTC. Protein: CASSFDRGPTYGYTF. Based on the CDR3 plus reference TRBV7-6 and TRBJ1-2, the full variable domain is GAGVSQSPRYKVTKRGQDVALRCDPISGHVSLYWYRQALGQGPEFLTYFNYEAQQDKSGLPNDRFSAERPEGSISTLTIQRTEQRDSAMYRCASSFDRGPTYGYTFGSGTRLTVV.

This sequence joins TRBV19 and TRBJ1-1; D is possibly TRBD1 (5 bases). This CDR3 has 13 amino acids. V was clipped by 3 bases and J by 3 bases, with 8 bases between them. The V gene's germline CDR1 is LNHDA and CDR2 SQIVND (reference sequence). The CDR3 sequence: CASSIQGHTEAFF. Written as DNA, the CDR3 is TGTGCCAGTAGTATCCAGGGCCACACTGAAGCTTTCTTT.

The chain recombines TRBV30 with TRBJ2-5, with D unclear. V lost 0 bases, J lost 4 bases, and 0 bases lay in between. The CDR3 sequence is 10 residues long. The germline gives CDR1 GTSNPN, CDR2 SVGIG (reference sequence). The DNA of the CDR3 is TGTGCCTGGAGTGTAGAGACCCAGTACTTC. It is translated as CAWSVETQYF.

In its sample, this clone was seen a few times. The rearrangement joins TRBV4-2 to TRBJ1-5; a possible D gene is TRBD1 (6 bases). The length of the CDR3 is 15 residues. Deletions cut 0 bases from V and 6 bases from J, with 12 bases between. Germline V CDR1 and CDR2: LGHNA, YNFKEQ. The CDR3 coding sequence is TGTGCCAGCAGCCAAGAAAAAAGGGGGGGTCAGCCCCAGCATTTT. Protein product: CASSQEKRGGQPQHF.

This clone was seen more than once but under ten times. V gene TRBV27 combines with J gene TRBJ2-6; 7 bases are a match to TRBD1. V lost 2 bases, J lost 2 bases, and 12 bases stayed unmatched. Germline V gene sequence: CDR1 MNHEY, CDR2 SMNVEV (reference sequence). The CDR3 has 19 residues. As DNA, the CDR3 is TGTGCCAGCAGTTTAATTTTTGTGACAGGGTCCCCTGGGGCCAACGTCCTGACTTTC. The encoded protein is CASSLIFVTGSPGANVLTF.

The table lists this clone with a few counts. A read error may produce the germline difference seen at one junction end. The gene calls are TRBV27 and TRBJ2-7; D is tentatively TRBD1 or TRBD2 (5 bases each). The CDR3 consists of 10 residues. CDR1 MNHEY and CDR2 SMNVEV come from the germline V gene (reference sequence). The CDR3 DNA is TGTGCCAGCAGTACCGGGGACGGGCACTTC. Translation: CASSTGDGHF.

This clone was seen a handful of times. The rearrangement joins TRBV11-3 to TRBJ2-2; 8 bases agree with TRBD1. Trimming removed 5 bases from V and 4 bases from J; junction bases left unmatched: 9. CDR1 SGHNT and CDR2 YENEEA come from the germline V gene. CDR3 length: 16 residues. CDR3 DNA: TGTGCCAGCAGCCCCGGACAGGGAAGTGGCACCGGGGAGCTGTTTTTT. Its protein product is CASSPGQGSGTGELFF.

The genes are TRBV11-2 and TRBJ1-3; possibly TRBD1 for D (6 bases). The CDR3 runs to 14 residues. V was pared by 5 bases and J by 0 bases, with 8 bases between. CDR1 is SGHAT, CDR2 FQNNGV, per germline. The CDR3 nucleotides read TGTGCCAGCAGCCCGGGACACTCTGGAAACACCATATATTTT. It is translated as CASSPGHSGNTIYF.

V gene TRBV7-2 combines with J gene TRBJ1-6, with 8 bases matching TRBD1. The CDR3 consists of 15 residues. Germline V gene data show CDR1 as SGHTA and CDR2 as FQGNSA. Trimming removed 0 bases from V and 8 bases from J; junction bases left unmatched: 3. The CDR3 DNA is TGTGCCAGCAGCTTAGCGAGACAGGGGTATTCACCCCTCCACTTT. It codes for CASSLARQGYSPLHF.

This clone has only a few counts. The rearrangement uses TRBV6-5 and TRBJ2-7; D uncertain. The V gene's germline CDR1 is MNHEY and CDR2 SVGAGI. The CDR3 covers 13 residues. Trimming removed 7 bases from V and 2 bases from J, with 12 bases in between. The CDR3, as DNA: TGTGCCAGCACCGTCCGGGTCGCCTACGAGCAGTACTTC. It yields the protein CASTVRVAYEQYF.

This clone turned up a few times. This sequence joins TRBV18 and TRBJ2-1; D is possibly TRBD2 (6 bases). V was shortened by 1 base and J by 4 bases, with 11 bases between the two germline ends. This CDR3 has 15 residues. Germline V gene data show CDR1 as KGHSH and CDR2 as LQKENI. Here the CDR3 DNA reads TGTGCCAGCTCACCACAACCGGGAGTATACAATGAGCAGTTCTTC. It encodes CASSPQPGVYNEQFF.